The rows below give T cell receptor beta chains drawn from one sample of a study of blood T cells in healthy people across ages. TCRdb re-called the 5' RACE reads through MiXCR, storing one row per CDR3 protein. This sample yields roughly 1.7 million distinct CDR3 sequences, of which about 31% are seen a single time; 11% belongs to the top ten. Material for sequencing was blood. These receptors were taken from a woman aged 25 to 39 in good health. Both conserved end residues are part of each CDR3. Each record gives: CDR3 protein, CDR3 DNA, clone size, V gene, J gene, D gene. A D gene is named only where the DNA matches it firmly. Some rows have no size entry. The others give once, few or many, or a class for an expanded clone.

CASSLEALTSVWETQYF	TGTGCCAGCAGCTTAGAGGCATTAACTAGCGTTTGGGAGACCCAGTACTTC	few	TRBV7-9	TRBJ2-5	TRBD2
CASSYSQDSWNYEQYF	TGTGCCAGCAGTTACTCCCAGGACAGCTGGAACTACGAGCAGTACTTC	.	TRBV6-5	TRBJ2-7	.
CSGTTSDYEQYF	TGCAGTGGAACGACTAGCGACTACGAGCAGTACTTC	.	TRBV20-1	TRBJ2-7	TRBD2
CATSRDIETQYF	TGTGCCACCAGCAGAGATATCGAGACCCAGTACTTC	many	TRBV15	TRBJ2-5	.
CSARVGTGGYEQYF	TGCAGTGCTAGAGTCGGGACAGGGGGCTACGAGCAGTACTTC	few	TRBV20-1	TRBJ2-7	TRBD1
CASSQGPSGQDSGRIGEPFF	TGTGCCAGCAGCCAAGGACCCTCGGGACAGGATTCGGGGAGGATCGGGGAGCCGTTTTTT	.	TRBV3-1	TRBJ2-2	TRBD1
CASSAPGRETQYF	TGTGCCAGCAGTGCCCCGGGGAGAGAGACCCAGTACTTC	few	TRBV28	TRBJ2-5	.
CTSSNTGGDQPQHF	TGTACCAGCAGTAATACAGGGGGCGACCAGCCCCAGCATTTT	.	TRBV6-2/TRBV6-3	TRBJ1-5	TRBD1
CASSPRHTLPGDLSSYNEQFF	TGTGCCAGCTCACCTCGTCATACTCTTCCAGGGGACTTGAGCTCCTACAATGAGCAGTTCTTC	.	TRBV18	TRBJ2-1	.
CASSLAEGILNEQYF	TGTGCCAGCAGCTTAGCGGAAGGGATTCTGAACGAGCAGTACTTC	.	TRBV7-8	TRBJ2-7	.
CSARPFRGSGSPSEGQFF	TGCAGTGCTCGACCGTTTCGTGGTTCTGGATCCCCTAGCGAGGGGCAGTTCTTC	.	TRBV20-1	TRBJ2-1	.
CASSYSTLQRRTDTQYF	TGTGCCAGCAGTTACTCGACTTTGCAGCGTAGGACAGATACGCAGTATTTT	.	TRBV6-5	TRBJ2-3	.
CSASPAGGNEQFF	TGCAGTGCTAGCCCGGCGGGAGGCAATGAGCAGTTCTTC	few	TRBV20-1	TRBJ2-1	TRBD2
CASSTGQGRITEAFF	TGCGCCAGCAGCACAGGACAGGGCCGAATCACTGAAGCTTTCTTT	few	TRBV5-1	TRBJ1-1	TRBD1
CSAEITGQSGSQPQHF	TGCAGTGCTGAAATAACGGGACAGTCGGGGAGTCAGCCCCAGCATTTT	few	TRBV20-1	TRBJ1-5	TRBD1
CASSPNGGTNTGELFF	TGTGCCAGCTCCCCCAACGGGGGGACGAACACCGGGGAGCTGTTTTTT	few	TRBV18	TRBJ2-2	TRBD2
CAWSLAGGPDEQFF	TGTGCCTGGAGTTTAGCGGGAGGGCCAGATGAGCAGTTCTTC	.	TRBV30	TRBJ2-1	TRBD2
CSARDPPTGVYEQYF	TGCAGTGCTAGAGATCCCCCGACAGGGGTTTACGAGCAGTACTTC	once	TRBV20-1	TRBJ2-7	TRBD1
CASASTGNSPLHF	TGTGCCAGCGCGTCGACAGGGAATTCACCCCTCCACTTT	.	TRBV11-2	TRBJ1-6	TRBD1
CASLWNYGYTF	TGTGCCAGCTTGTGGAACTATGGCTACACCTTC	.	TRBV6-6	TRBJ1-2	.
CASSFEGLNTEAFF	TGTGCCAGCAGTTTTGAAGGGTTGAACACTGAAGCTTTCTTT	.	TRBV12-3/TRBV12-4	TRBJ1-1	.
CASSEDPLADPLTDTQYF	TGTGCCAGCAGTGAAGATCCTCTAGCGGACCCTCTCACAGATACGCAGTATTTT	.	TRBV6-1	TRBJ2-3	TRBD2
CSVEDWTGVGAEAFF	TGCAGCGTTGAAGACTGGACAGGGGTTGGGGCTGAAGCTTTCTTT	.	TRBV29-1	TRBJ1-1	TRBD1
CASRTTGYANYGYTF	TGTGCCAGCAGAACTACAGGGTACGCTAACTATGGCTACACCTTC	many	TRBV27	TRBJ1-2	.
CSARVGRASDEQFF	TGCAGTGCTAGAGTGGGGAGGGCCTCTGATGAGCAGTTCTTC	.	TRBV20-1	TRBJ2-1	TRBD2
CSARKLLRTGVRETQYF	TGCAGTGCTAGGAAACTTCTTCGGACAGGGGTTCGGGAGACCCAGTACTTC	.	TRBV20-1	TRBJ2-5	TRBD1
CASSPSGRRDEQYF	TGTGCCAGCAGCCCCTCCGGGAGGAGAGACGAGCAGTACTTC	.	TRBV5-6	TRBJ2-7	TRBD2
CASSLLGSGSYNEQFF	TGTGCCAGCAGCTTACTGGGTAGCGGGAGCTACAATGAGCAGTTCTTC	few	TRBV7-3	TRBJ2-1	TRBD2
CASSSPDRRETQYF	TGCGCCAGCAGCAGCCCGGACAGGCGGGAGACCCAGTACTTC	.	TRBV5-1	TRBJ2-5	TRBD1
CASSGGGPSSCEQYF	TGTGCCAGCAGTGGTGGGGGACCCTCCTCCTGCGAGCAGTACTTC	few	TRBV9	TRBJ2-7	.
CSAVGTSGREQETQYF	TGCAGTGCTGTAGGGACTAGCGGGAGGGAGCAAGAGACCCAGTACTTC	few	TRBV20-1	TRBJ2-5	TRBD2
CASSVSGGDQPQHF	TGTGCCAGCAGCGTATCAGGAGGGGACCAGCCCCAGCATTTT	.	TRBV9	TRBJ1-5	.
CASSYSYAPETQYF	TGTGCCAGCAGTTACTCTTACGCCCCAGAGACCCAGTACTTC	few	TRBV6-5	TRBJ2-5	.
CASSALPGQGRSGYTF	TGTGCCAGCAGCGCGCTTCCGGGACAGGGGCGGAGTGGCTACACCTTC	.	TRBV2	TRBJ1-2	TRBD1
CASSRGAPGIGELFF	TGTGCCAGCAGCCGAGGAGCTCCTGGCATCGGGGAGCTGTTTTTT	.	TRBV6-5	TRBJ2-2	.
CSARLSGGGRSEQYF	TGCAGTGCTAGATTGAGTGGCGGGGGGCGGAGCGAGCAGTACTTC	.	TRBV20-1	TRBJ2-7	TRBD2
CASSLDPGQSGQYF	TGCGCCAGCAGCTTGGATCCAGGGCAAAGCGGACAGTACTTC	many	TRBV5-1	TRBJ2-7	.
CSARDDRESQPQHF	TGCAGTGCTAGAGACGACAGGGAAAGTCAGCCCCAGCATTTT	.	TRBV20-1	TRBJ1-5	TRBD1
CSARSPRLEGDEQFF	TGCAGTGCTAGATCCCCCAGGTTGGAAGGGGATGAGCAGTTCTTC	.	TRBV20-1	TRBJ2-1	.